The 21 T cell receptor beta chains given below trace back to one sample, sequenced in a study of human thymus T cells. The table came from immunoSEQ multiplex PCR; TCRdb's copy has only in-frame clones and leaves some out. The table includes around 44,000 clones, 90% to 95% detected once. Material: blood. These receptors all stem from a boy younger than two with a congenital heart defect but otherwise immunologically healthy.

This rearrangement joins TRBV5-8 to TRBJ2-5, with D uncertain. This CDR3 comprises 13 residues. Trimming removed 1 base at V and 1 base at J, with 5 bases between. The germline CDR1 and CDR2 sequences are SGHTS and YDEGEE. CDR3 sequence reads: CASSLSPQETQYF. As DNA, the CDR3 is TGTGCCAGCAGCTTGAGTCCCCAAGAGACCCAGTACTTC. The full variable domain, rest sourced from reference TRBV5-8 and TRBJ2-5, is EAGVTQSPTHLIKTRGQQATLRCSPISGHTSVYWYQQALGLGLQFLLWYDEGEERNRGNFPPRFSGRQFPNYSSELNVNALELEDSALYLCASSLSPQETQYFGPGTRLLVL.

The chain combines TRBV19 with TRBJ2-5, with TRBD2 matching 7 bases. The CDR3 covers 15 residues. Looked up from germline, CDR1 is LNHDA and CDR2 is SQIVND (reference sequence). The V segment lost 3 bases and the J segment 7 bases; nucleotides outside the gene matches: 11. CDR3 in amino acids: CASSIWASGEVTQYF. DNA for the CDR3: TGTGCCAGTAGTATCTGGGCTAGCGGAGAAGTGACCCAGTACTTC.

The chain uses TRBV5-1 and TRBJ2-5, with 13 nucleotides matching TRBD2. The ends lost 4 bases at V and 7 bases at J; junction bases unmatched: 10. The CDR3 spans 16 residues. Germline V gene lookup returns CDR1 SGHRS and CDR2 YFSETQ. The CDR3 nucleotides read TGCGCCAGCAGCAGAGGACTAGCGGGGGCCCCGGGGACCCAGTACTTC. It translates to CASSRGLAGAPGTQYF.

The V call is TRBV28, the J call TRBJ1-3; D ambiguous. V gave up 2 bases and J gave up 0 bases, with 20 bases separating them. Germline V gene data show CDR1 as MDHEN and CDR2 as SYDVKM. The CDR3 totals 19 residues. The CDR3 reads CASSLPSRTSWSSGNTIYF. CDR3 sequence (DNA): TGTGCCAGCAGTTTACCGAGCCGCACCTCTTGGAGCTCTGGAAACACCATATATTTT. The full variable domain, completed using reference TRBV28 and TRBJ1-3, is DVKVTQSSRYLVKRTGEKVFLECVQDMDHENMFWYRQDPGLGLRLIYFSYDVKMKEKGDIPEGYSVSREKKERFSLILESASTNQTSMYLCASSLPSRTSWSSGNTIYFGEGSWLTVV.

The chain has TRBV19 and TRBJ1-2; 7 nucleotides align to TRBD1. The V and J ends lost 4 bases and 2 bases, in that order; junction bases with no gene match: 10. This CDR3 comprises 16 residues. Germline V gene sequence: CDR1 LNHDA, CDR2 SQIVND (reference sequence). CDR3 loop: CASSRGTVRGNYGYTF. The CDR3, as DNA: TGTGCCAGTAGTAGGGGGACAGTTCGGGGGAACTATGGCTACACCTTC.

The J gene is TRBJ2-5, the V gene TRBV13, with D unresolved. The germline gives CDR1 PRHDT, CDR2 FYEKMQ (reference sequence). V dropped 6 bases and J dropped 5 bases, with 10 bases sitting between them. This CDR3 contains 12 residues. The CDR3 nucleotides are TGTGCCAGCAGGATATATGGGGAGACCCAGTACTTC. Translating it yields CASRIYGETQYF.

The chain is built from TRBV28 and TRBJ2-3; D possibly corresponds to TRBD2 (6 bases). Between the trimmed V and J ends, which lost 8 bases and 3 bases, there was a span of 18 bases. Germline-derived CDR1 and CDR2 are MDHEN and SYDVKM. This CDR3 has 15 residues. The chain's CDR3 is CASGGIADGTDTQYF. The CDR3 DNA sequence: TGTGCCAGCGGGGGAATAGCGGATGGGACAGATACGCAGTATTTT. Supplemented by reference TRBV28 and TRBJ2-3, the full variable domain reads DVKVTQSSRYLVKRTGEKVFLECVQDMDHENMFWYRQDPGLGLRLIYFSYDVKMKEKGDIPEGYSVSREKKERFSLILESASTNQTSMYLCASGGIADGTDTQYFGPGTRLTVL.

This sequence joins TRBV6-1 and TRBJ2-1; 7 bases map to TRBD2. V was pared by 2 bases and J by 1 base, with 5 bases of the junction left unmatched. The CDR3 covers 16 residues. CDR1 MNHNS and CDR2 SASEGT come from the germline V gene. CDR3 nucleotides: TGTGCCAGCAGTGAAAGGGCGGGGGTTTCCTACAATGAGCAGTTCTTC. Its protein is CASSERAGVSYNEQFF.

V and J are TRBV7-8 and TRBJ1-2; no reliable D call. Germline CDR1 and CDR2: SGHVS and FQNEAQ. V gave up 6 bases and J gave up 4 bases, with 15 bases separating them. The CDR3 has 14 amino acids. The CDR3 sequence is CASSHEAGIYGYTF. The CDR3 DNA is TGTGCCAGCAGTCACGAGGCGGGGATCTATGGCTACACCTTC. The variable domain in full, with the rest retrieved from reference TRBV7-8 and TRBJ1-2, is GAGVSQSPRYKVAKRGQDVALRCDPISGHVSLFWYQQALGQGPEFLTYFQNEAQLDKSGLPSDRFFAERPEGSVSTLKIQRTQQEDSAVYLCASSHEAGIYGYTFGSGTRLTVV.

CDR3 protein: CASSVAGGSIYEQYF. The DNA of the CDR3 is TGTGCCAGCAGCGTAGCGGGGGGGTCCATCTACGAGCAGTACTTC. The rearrangement uses TRBV9 and TRBJ2-7; 8 positions agree with TRBD2. After removal of 0 bases from V and 3 bases from J, the junction contained 5 bases not matched to a gene. CDR3 length equals 15 residues. The germline V gene has CDR1 SGDLS and CDR2 YYNGEE.

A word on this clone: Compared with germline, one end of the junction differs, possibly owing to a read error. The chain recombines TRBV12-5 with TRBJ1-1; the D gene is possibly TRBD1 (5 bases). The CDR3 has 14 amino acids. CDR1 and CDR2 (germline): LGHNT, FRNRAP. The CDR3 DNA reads TGTGCTAGTGGTTGGGGGGTGGGGAACTCTGAAGCTTTCTTT. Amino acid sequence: CASGWGVGNSEAFF. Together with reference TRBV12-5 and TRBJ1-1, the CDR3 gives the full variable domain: DARVTQTPRHKVTEMGQEVTMRCQPILGHNTVFWYRQTMMQGLELLAYFRNRAPLDDSGMPKDRFSAEMPDATLATLKIQPSEPRDSAVYFCASGWGVGNSEAFFGQGTRLTVV.

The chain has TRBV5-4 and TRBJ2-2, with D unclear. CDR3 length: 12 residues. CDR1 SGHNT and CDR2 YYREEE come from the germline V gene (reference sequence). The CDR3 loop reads CYEDPETGELFF. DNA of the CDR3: TGTTATGAAGACCCCGAGACCGGGGAGCTGTTTTTT. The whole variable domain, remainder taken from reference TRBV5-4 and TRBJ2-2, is ETGVTQSPTHLIKTRGQQVTLRCSSQSGHNTVSWYQQALGQGPQFIFQYYREEENGRGNFPPRFSGLQFPNYSSELNVNALELDDSALYLCYEDPETGELFFGEGSRLTVL.

Here the CDR3 DNA reads TGTGCCAGCAGCTTATTTCGGGTCCGGGCCTCTACAGATACGCAGTATTTT. It yields the protein CASSLFRVRASTDTQYF. This chain connects TRBV7-2 to TRBJ2-3; the D is unclear. The CDR3 has 17 amino acids. Germline CDR1 and CDR2: SGHTA and FQGNSA. Trimming left V 2 bases short and J 3 bases short, with 18 bases between.

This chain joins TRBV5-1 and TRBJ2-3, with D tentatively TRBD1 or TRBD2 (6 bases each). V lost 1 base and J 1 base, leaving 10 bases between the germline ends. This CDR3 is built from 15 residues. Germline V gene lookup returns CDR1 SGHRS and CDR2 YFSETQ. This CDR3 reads CASSLTGAGTDTQYF. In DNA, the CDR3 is TGCGCCAGCAGCTTGACGGGGGCCGGCACAGATACGCAGTATTTT. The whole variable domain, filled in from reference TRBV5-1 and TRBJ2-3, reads KAGVTQTPRYLIKTRGQQVTLSCSPISGHRSVSWYQQTPGQGLQFLFEYFSETQRNKGNFPGRFSGRQFSNSRSEMNVSTLELGDSALYLCASSLTGAGTDTQYFGPGTRLTVL.

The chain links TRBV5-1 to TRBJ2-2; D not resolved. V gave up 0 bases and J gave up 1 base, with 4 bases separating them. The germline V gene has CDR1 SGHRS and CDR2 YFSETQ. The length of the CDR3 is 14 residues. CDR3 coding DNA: TGCGCCAGCAGCTTGGCGGTGAACACCGGGGAGCTGTTTTTT. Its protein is CASSLAVNTGELFF.

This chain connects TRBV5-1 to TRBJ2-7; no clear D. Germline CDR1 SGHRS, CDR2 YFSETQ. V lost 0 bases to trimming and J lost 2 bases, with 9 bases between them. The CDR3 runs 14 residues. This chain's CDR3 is CASSLATGPYEQYF. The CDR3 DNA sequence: TGCGCCAGCAGCTTGGCAACTGGCCCCTACGAGCAGTACTTC. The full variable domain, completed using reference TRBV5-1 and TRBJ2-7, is KAGVTQTPRYLIKTRGQQVTLSCSPISGHRSVSWYQQTPGQGLQFLFEYFSETQRNKGNFPGRFSGRQFSNSRSEMNVSTLELGDSALYLCASSLATGPYEQYFGPGTRLTVT.

In DNA, the CDR3 is TGTGCCAGCAGCCCTAGCGGGGGGGACGAGCAGTACTTC. Translating it yields CASSPSGGDEQYF. The rearrangement uses TRBV11-2 and TRBJ2-7; the match to TRBD2 covers 12 bases. The length of the CDR3 is 13 residues. With V trimmed by 5 bases and J by 5 bases, 1 base remained unmatched. Germline V gives CDR1 SGHAT, CDR2 FQNNGV.

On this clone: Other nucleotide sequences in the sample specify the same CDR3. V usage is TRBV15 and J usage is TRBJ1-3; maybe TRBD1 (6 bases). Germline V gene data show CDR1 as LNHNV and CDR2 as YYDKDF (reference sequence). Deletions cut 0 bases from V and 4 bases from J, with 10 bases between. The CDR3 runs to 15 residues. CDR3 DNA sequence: TGTGCCACCAGCAGAGATCAGGGGCCAGGAAACACCATATATTTT. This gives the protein CATSRDQGPGNTIYF.

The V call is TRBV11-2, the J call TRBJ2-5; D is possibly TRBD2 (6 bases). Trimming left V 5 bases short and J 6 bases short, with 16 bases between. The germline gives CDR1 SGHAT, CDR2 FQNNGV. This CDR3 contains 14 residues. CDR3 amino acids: CASSKRAQGQTQYF. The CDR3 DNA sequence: TGTGCCAGCAGCAAGCGGGCGCAGGGCCAGACCCAGTACTTC.

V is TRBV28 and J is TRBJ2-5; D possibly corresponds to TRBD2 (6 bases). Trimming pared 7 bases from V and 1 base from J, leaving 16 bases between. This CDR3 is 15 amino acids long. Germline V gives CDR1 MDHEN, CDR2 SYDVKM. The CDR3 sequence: CASTPWGDLQETQYF. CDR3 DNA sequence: TGTGCCAGCACCCCATGGGGGGACCTCCAAGAGACCCAGTACTTC.

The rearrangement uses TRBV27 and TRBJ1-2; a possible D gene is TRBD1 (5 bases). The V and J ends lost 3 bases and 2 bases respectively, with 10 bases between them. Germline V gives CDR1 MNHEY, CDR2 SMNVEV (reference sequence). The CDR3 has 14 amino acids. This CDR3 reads CASSLAGSNYGYTF. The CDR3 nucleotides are TGTGCCAGCAGTTTGGCAGGGTCGAACTATGGCTACACCTTC.